This entry features one T cell receptor beta chain sequence. A sample-barcoded 5' primer and a J-beta primer mix were used in a second PCR of roughly 7 to 12 cycles. TCRdb re-called the 5' RACE reads with MiXCR, one entry per CDR3 protein. The sample has roughly 730,000 distinct CDR3 sequences; 56% are singletons. This entry belongs to a study of blood T cells in healthy people across ages. Around 9 milliliters of peripheral blood were drawn from each donor into EDTA-treated tubes. Researchers isolated at least 6.5 million PBMCs per sample. The CDR3 has 12 residues. Germline V gene sequence: CDR1 MDHEN, CDR2 SYDVKM. The ends were cut back, 4 bases at V and 8 bases at J, with 11 bases in the middle.

The sample consisted of blood. This chain connects TRBV28 to TRBJ1-1; D remains ambiguous. The sequence was obtained from a man in his forties in good health. CDR3 bases: TGTGCCAGCAGTTATTTCTTACAGGAAGCTTTCTTT. Amino acid sequence: CASSYFLQEAFF.